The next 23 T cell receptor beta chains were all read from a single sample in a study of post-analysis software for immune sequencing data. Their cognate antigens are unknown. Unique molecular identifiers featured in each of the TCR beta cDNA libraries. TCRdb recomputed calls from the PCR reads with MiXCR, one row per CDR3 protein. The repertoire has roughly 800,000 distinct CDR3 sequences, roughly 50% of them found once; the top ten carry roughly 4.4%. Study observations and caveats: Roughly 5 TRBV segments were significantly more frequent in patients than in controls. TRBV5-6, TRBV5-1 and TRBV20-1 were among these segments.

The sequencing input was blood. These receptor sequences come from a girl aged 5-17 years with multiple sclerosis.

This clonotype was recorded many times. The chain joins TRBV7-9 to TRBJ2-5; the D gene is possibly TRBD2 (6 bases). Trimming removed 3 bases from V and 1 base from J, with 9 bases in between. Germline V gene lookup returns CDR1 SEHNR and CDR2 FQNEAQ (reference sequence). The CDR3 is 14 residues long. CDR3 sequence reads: CASSLVGGQETQYF. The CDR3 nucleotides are TGTGCCAGCAGCTTGGTGGGGGGCCAAGAGACCCAGTACTTC. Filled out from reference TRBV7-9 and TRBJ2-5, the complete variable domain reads DTGVSQNPRHKITKRGQNVTFRCDPISEHNRLYWYRQTLGQGPEFLTYFQNEAQLEKSRLLSDRFSAERPKGSFSTLEIQRTEQGDSAMYLCASSLVGGQETQYFGPGTRLLVL.

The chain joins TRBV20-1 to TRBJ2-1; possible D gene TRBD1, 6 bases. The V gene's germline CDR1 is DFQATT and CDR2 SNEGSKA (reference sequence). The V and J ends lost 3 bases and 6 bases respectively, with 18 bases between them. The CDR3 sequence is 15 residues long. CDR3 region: CSARGRLGASNEQFF. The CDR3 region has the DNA TGCAGTGCTAGGGGTCGGTTGGGGGCGAGCAATGAGCAGTTCTTC.

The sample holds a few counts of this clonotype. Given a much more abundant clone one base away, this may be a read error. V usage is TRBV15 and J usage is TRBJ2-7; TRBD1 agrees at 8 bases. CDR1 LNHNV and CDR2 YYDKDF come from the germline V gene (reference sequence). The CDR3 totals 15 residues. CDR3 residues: CVTSRDGTGPYEQYF. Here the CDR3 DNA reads TGTGTCACCAGCAGAGATGGGACAGGTCCCTACGAGCAGTACTTC.

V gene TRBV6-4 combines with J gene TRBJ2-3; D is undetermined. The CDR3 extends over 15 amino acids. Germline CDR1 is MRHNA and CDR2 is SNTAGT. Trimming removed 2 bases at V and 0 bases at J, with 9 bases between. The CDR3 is CASSDGSSSTDTQYF. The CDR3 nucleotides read TGTGCCAGCAGTGACGGATCATCTAGCACAGATACGCAGTATTTT.

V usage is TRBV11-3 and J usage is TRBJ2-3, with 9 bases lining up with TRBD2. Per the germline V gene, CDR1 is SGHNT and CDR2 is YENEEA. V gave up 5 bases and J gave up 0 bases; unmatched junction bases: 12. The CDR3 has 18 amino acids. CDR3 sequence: CASSALAGIPLSTDTQYF. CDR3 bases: TGTGCCAGCAGCGCACTAGCGGGTATTCCCCTAAGCACAGATACGCAGTATTTT. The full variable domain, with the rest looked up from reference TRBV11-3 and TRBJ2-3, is EAGVVQSPRYKIIEKKQPVAFWCNPISGHNTLYWYLQNLGQGPELLIRYENEEAVDDSQLPKDRFSAERLKGVDSTLKIQPAELGDSAVYLCASSALAGIPLSTDTQYFGPGTRLTVL.

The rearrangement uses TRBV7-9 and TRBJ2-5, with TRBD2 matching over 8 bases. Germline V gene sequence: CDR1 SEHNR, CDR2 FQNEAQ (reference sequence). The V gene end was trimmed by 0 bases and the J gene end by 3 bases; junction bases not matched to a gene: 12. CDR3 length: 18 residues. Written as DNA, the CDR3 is TGTGCCAGCAGCTTAGCGAGGCCCCGGCGGCGGGGGGAAGAGACCCAGTACTTC. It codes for CASSLARPRRRGEETQYF.

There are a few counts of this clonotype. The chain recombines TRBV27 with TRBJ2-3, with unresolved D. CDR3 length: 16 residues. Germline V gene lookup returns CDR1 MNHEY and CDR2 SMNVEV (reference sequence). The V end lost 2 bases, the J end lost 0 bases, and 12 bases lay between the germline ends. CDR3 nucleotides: TGTGCCAGCAGTTTACGGCTTTTTCGAAGCACAGATACGCAGTATTTT. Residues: CASSLRLFRSTDTQYF.

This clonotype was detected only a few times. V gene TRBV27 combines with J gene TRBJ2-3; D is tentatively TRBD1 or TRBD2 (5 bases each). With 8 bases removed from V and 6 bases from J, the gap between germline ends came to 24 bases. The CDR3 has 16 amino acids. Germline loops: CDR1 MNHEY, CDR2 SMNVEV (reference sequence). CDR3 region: CASGGSSFARRDTQYF. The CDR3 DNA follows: TGTGCCAGCGGGGGATCTAGTTTCGCCCGCAGGGATACGCAGTATTTT.

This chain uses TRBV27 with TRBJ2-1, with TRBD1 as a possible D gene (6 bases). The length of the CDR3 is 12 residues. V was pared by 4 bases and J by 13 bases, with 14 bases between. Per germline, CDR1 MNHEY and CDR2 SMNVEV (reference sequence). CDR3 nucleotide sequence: TGTGCCAGCAGTTATACCGAGGGGGTACAGTTCTTC. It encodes CASSYTEGVQFF.

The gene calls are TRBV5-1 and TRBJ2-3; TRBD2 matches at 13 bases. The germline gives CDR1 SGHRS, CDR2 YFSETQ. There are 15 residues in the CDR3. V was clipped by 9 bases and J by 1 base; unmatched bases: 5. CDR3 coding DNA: TGCGCCACCGGGACTAGCGGGAAGGGCACAGATACGCAGTATTTT. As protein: CATGTSGKGTDTQYF. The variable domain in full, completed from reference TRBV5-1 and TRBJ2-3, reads KAGVTQTPRYLIKTRGQQVTLSCSPISGHRSVSWYQQTPGQGLQFLFEYFSETQRNKGNFPGRFSGRQFSNSRSEMNVSTLELGDSALYLCATGTSGKGTDTQYFGPGTRLTVL.

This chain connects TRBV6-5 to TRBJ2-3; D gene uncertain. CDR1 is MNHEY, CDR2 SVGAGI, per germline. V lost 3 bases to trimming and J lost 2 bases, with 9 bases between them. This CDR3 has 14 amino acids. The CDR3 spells CASSYGRHTDTQYF. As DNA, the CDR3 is TGTGCCAGCAGTTATGGGCGGCACACAGATACGCAGTATTTT.

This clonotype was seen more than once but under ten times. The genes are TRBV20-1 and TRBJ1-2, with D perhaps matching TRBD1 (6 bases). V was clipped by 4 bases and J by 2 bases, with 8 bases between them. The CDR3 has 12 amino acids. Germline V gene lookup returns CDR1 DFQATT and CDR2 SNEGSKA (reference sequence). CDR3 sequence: CSATGANYGYTF. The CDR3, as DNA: TGCAGTGCTACAGGGGCAAACTATGGCTACACCTTC.

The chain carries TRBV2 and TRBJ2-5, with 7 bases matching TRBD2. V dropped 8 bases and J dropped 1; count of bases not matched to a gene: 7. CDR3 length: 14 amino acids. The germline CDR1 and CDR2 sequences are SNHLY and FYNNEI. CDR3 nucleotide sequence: TGTGCCAGCGGCGGCCGGGGGGTCCAAGAGACCCAGTACTTC. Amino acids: CASGGRGVQETQYF.

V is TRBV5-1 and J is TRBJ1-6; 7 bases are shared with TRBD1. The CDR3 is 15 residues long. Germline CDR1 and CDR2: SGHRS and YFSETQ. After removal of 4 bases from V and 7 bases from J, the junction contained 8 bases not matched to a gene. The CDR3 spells CASSPLPGGNSPLHF. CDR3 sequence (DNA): TGCGCCAGCAGCCCACTACCAGGGGGGAATTCACCCCTCCACTTT.

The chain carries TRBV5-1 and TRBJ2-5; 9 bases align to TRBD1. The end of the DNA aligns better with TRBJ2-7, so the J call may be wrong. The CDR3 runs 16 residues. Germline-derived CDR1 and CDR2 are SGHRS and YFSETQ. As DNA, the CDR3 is TGCGCCAGCAGCTTTAACACAGGGGGCGCTACCTACGAGCAGTACTTC. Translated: CASSFNTGGATYEQYF.

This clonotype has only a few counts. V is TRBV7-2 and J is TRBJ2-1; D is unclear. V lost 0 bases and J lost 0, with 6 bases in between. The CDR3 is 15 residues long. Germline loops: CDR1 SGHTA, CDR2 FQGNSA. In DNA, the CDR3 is TGTGCCAGCAGCTTAGCGGCAGTCTCCTACAATGAGCAGTTCTTC. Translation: CASSLAAVSYNEQFF.

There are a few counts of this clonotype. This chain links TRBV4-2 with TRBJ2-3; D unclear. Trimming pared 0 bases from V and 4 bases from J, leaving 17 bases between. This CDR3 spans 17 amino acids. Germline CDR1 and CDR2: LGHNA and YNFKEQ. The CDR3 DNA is TGTGCCAGCAGCCAAGATCGAAACCTTCGGCAGGCAGATACGCAGTATTTT. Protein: CASSQDRNLRQADTQYF.

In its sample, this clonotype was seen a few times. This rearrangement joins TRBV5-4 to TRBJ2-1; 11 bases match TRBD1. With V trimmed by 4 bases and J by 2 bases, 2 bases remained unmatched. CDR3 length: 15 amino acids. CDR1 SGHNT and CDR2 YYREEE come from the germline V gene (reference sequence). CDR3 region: CASSRTGGPYNEQFF. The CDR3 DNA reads TGTGCCAGCAGCCGGACAGGGGGCCCCTACAATGAGCAGTTCTTC.

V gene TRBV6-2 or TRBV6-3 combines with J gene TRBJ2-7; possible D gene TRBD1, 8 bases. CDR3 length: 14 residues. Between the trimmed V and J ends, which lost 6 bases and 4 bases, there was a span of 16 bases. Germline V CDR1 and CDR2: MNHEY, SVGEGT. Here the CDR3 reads CASSTGGEMYEQYF. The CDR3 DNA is TGTGCCAGCAGCACAGGGGGGGAAATGTACGAGCAGTACTTC.

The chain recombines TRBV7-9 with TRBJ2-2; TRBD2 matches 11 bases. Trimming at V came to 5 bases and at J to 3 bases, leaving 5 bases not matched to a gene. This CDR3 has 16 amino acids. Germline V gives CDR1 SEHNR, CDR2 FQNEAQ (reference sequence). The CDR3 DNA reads TGTGCCAGCAGCCCGATACTAGCGGGGGACACCGGGGAGCTGTTTTTT. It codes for CASSPILAGDTGELFF. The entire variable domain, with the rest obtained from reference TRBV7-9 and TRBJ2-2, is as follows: DTGVSQNPRHKITKRGQNVTFRCDPISEHNRLYWYRQTLGQGPEFLTYFQNEAQLEKSRLLSDRFSAERPKGSFSTLEIQRTEQGDSAMYLCASSPILAGDTGELFFGEGSRLTVL.

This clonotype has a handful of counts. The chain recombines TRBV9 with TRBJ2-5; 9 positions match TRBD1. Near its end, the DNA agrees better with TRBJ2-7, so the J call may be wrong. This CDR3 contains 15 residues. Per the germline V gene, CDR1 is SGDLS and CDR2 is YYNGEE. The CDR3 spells CASSPGDRDTYEQYF. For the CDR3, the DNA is TGTGCCAGCAGCCCGGGGGACAGGGATACCTACGAGCAGTACTTC.

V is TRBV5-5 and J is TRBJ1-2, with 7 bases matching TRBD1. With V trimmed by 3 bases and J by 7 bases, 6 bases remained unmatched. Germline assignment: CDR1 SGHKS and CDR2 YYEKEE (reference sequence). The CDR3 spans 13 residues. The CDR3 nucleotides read TGTGCCAGCAGCTCCAGGGGGTTAGGTGGCTACACCTTC. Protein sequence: CASSSRGLGGYTF.

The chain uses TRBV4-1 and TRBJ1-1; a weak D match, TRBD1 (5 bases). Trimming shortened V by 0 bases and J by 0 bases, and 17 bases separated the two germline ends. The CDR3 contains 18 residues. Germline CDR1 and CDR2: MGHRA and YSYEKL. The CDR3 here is CASSQDPRGAGVNTEAFF. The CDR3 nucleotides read TGCGCCAGCAGCCAAGATCCCCGAGGGGCCGGGGTGAACACTGAAGCTTTCTTT.